This TCR beta chain was identified in a study of blood T cell repertoires in COVID-19. Whole-study context: Donors in the United States, Italy and Spain gave samples during acute or convalescent COVID-19.

The germline gives CDR1 WSHSY, CDR2 SAAADI. Trimming left V 6 bases short and J 5 bases short, with 14 bases between. The CDR3 totals 13 residues. Original data processing: Amplification with reference gene primers provided the estimates of nucleated cell counts. Assay: immunoSEQ multiplex PCR; the TCRdb copy retains only in-frame clones and omits some. V and J calls and clone size come straight from that table; D and trimming were deduced from the DNA. The profile shows some 53,000 clones, about 90% of them singletons. Material for sequencing was peripheral blood. This sequence originates from a human donor in a cohort sampled during active COVID-19. The chain is built from TRBV10-2 and TRBJ2-7; TRBD2 is a possible D gene (6 bases). The CDR3 sequence is CASRFAGSHEQYF. In nucleotides, the CDR3 is TGCGCCAGCAGATTTGCGGGGTCCCACGAGCAGTACTTC.